The 9 T cell receptor beta chains below were found in one sample sequenced in a study of vaccination and CD4 T cells after COVID-19. Sample treatment: roughly ten-day PBMC culture with coronavirus spike peptide pools or control peptides (ViraFEST assay). Cultured CD4+ T cell DNA underwent sequencing with the Oncomine TCR Beta short-read assay. TCRdb reanalysed the PCR reads using MiXCR and keeps one entry per CDR3 protein. The profile shows tens of thousands of distinct CDR3 sequences, around 50% of them singletons. These receptors lack a known antigen. Specimen: CD4+ T cells from blood, cultured in vitro, collected before SARS-CoV-2 vaccination. These receptors were taken from a human donor who received a COVID-19 vaccine.

This clonotype was seen a few times. The V call is TRBV5-1, the J call TRBJ1-6; 8 bases map to TRBD1. Unmatched junction bases numbered 6, after V lost 4 bases and J lost 3 bases. Germline values: CDR1 SGHRS, CDR2 YFSETQ. The CDR3 loop spans 16 amino acids. This CDR3 is CASSSDRGGYNSPLHF. The CDR3 nucleotides are TGCGCCAGCAGCAGTGACAGGGGCGGCTATAATTCACCCCTCCACTTT. Full variable domain (outside the CDR3, taken from reference TRBV5-1 and TRBJ1-6): KAGVTQTPRYLIKTRGQQVTLSCSPISGHRSVSWYQQTPGQGLQFLFEYFSETQRNKGNFPGRFSGRQFSNSRSEMNVSTLELGDSALYLCASSSDRGGYNSPLHFGNGTRLTVT.

The CDR3 bases are TGTGCCAGCAGCTTACGGGACAGAGGGAACACTGAAGCTTTCTTT. This translates into CASSLRDRGNTEAFF. V and J are TRBV7-9 and TRBJ1-1, with 7 bases that match TRBD1. The CDR3 is 15 residues long. Trimming at V came to 2 bases and at J to 1 base, leaving 4 bases not matched to a gene. Germline values: CDR1 SEHNR, CDR2 FQNEAQ (reference sequence).

This clonotype was seen a handful of times. The chain combines TRBV6-5 with TRBJ1-2; tentatively, D is TRBD1 (5 bases). Germline V gene lookup returns CDR1 MNHEY and CDR2 SVGAGI. The V end lost 2 bases, the J end lost 3 bases, and 13 bases lay between the germline ends. The CDR3 runs 15 residues. The CDR3 DNA sequence: TGTGCCAGCAGTTACCTCCCAGGAGGGGACTATGGCTACACCTTC. This sequence encodes CASSYLPGGDYGYTF.

V and J are TRBV19 and TRBJ1-4, with 7 nucleotides matching TRBD1. The CDR3 totals 13 residues. Germline V gives CDR1 LNHDA, CDR2 SQIVND (reference sequence). The junction had 10 bases not matched to a gene; V was cut back by 9 bases and J by 9 bases. The CDR3 region is CASALIQGQKLFF. Written as DNA, the CDR3 is TGTGCCAGCGCGCTGATACAGGGGCAAAAACTGTTTTTT. Full variable domain (outside the CDR3, taken from reference TRBV19 and TRBJ1-4): DGGITQSPKYLFRKEGQNVTLSCEQNLNHDAMYWYRQDPGQGLRLIYYSQIVNDFQKGDIAEGYSVSREKKESFPLTVTSAQKNPTAFYLCASALIQGQKLFFGSGTQLSVL.

The chain links TRBV6-1 to TRBJ1-1; TRBD1 aligns across 9 bases. The CDR3 is made up of 14 amino acids. The V and J ends lost 5 bases and 4 bases, in that order; junction bases with no gene match: 5. CDR1 is MNHNS and CDR2 is SASEGT in the germline V gene. The chain's CDR3 is CASSPGQGITEAFF. In DNA, the CDR3 is TGTGCCAGCAGTCCCGGACAGGGGATCACTGAAGCTTTCTTT.

The chain has TRBV6-1 and TRBJ1-2, with no clear D. Germline-derived CDR1 and CDR2 are MNHNS and SASEGT. Trimming removed 4 bases from V and 4 bases from J, with 10 bases in between. This CDR3 has 13 amino acids. As DNA, the CDR3 is TGTGCCAGCAGTGGGCCCCGTGGCTATGGCTACACCTTC. Translated, it gives CASSGPRGYGYTF.

The chain carries TRBV24-1 and TRBJ2-3; D may be TRBD1 (6 bases). Trimming shortened V by 4 bases and J by 0 bases, and 16 bases separated the two germline ends. CDR1 and CDR2 (germline): KGHDR, SFDVKD. This CDR3 has 17 amino acids. CDR3 sequence (DNA): TGTGCCACCAGTGACGCGGACAGAAGGAGGAGCACAGATACGCAGTATTTT. As protein: CATSDADRRRSTDTQYF.

In this sample, this clonotype turned up once. The chain has TRBV7-9 and TRBJ2-2; 8 bases align to TRBD1. V was pared by 4 bases and J by 4 bases, with 11 bases of the junction left unmatched. The CDR3 has 17 residues. CDR1 and CDR2 from the germline V gene are SEHNR and FQNEAQ (reference sequence). CDR3 amino acids: CASSSGGRGPLTGELFF. CDR3 sequence (DNA): TGTGCCAGCAGCTCAGGAGGCAGGGGGCCCCTCACCGGGGAGCTGTTTTTT.

This chain uses TRBV5-4 with TRBJ2-5, with 10 bases lining up with TRBD1. J lost 5 bases, V lost 3 bases, and 10 bases had no gene match. Germline V gene data show CDR1 as SGHNT and CDR2 as YYREEE (reference sequence). The length of the CDR3 is 16 residues. The CDR3: CASSSRDRGSRETQYF. The CDR3 bases are TGTGCCAGCAGCTCCCGGGACAGGGGCTCAAGGGAGACCCAGTACTTC. Filled out from reference TRBV5-4 and TRBJ2-5, the complete variable domain reads ETGVTQSPTHLIKTRGQQVTLRCSSQSGHNTVSWYQQALGQGPQFIFQYYREEENGRGNFPPRFSGLQFPNYSSELNVNALELDDSALYLCASSSRDRGSRETQYFGPGTRLLVL.